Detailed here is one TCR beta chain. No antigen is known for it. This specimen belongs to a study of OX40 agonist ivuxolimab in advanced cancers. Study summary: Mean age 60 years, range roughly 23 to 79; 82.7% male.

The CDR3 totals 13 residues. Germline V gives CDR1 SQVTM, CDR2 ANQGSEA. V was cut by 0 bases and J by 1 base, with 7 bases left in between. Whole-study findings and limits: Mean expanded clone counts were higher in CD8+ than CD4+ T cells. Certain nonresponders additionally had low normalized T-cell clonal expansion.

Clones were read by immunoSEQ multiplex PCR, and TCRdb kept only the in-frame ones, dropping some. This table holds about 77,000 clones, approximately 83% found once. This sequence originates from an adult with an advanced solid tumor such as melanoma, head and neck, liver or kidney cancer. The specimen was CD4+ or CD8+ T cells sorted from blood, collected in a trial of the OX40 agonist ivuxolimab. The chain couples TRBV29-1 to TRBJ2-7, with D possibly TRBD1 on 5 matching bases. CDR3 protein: CSVEDRQSYEQYF. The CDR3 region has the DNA TGCAGCGTTGAAGATCGACAGTCCTACGAGCAGTACTTC.